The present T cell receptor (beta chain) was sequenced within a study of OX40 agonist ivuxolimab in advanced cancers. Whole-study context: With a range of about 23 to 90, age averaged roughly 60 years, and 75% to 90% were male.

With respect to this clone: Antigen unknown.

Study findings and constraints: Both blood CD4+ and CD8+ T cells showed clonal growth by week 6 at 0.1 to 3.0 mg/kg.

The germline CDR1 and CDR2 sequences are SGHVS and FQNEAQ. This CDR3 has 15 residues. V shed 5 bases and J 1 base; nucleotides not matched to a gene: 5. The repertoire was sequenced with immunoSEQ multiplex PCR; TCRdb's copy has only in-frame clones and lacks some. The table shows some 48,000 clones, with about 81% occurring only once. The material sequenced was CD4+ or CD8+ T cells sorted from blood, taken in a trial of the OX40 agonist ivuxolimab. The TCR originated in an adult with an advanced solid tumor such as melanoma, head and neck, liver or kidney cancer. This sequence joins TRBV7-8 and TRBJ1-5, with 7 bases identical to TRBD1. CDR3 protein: CASSMTGMSNQPQHF. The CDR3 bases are TGTGCCAGCAGCATGACAGGGATGAGCAATCAGCCCCAGCATTTT.